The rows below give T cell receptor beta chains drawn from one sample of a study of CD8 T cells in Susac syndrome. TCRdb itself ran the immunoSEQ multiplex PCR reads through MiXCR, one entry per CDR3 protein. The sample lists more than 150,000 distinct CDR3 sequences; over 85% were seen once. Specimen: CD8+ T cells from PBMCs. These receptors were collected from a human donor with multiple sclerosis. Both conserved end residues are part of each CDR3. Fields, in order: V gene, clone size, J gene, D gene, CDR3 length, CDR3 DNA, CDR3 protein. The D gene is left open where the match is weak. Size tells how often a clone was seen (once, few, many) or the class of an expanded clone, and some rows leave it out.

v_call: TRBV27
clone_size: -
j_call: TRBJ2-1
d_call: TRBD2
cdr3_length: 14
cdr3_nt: TGTGCCAGCAGTTTAAATAGCGGGGGGCGTGAGCAGTTCTTC
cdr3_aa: CASSLNSGGREQFF

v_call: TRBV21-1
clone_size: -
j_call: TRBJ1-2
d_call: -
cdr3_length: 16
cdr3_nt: TGTGCCAGCAGCAAAAATCAGAGGCAGGGTTCCTATGGCTACACCTTC
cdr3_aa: CASSKNQRQGSYGYTF

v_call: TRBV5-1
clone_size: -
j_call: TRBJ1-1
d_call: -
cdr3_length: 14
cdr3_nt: TGCGCCAGCAGCTTGGAGGGGGGTGACACTGAAGCTTTCTTT
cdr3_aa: CASSLEGGDTEAFF

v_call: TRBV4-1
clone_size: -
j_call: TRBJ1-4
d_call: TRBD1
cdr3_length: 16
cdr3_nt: TGCGCCAGCAGCCACGACGGGACAGGGGTTAATGAAAAACTGTTTTTT
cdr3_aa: CASSHDGTGVNEKLFF

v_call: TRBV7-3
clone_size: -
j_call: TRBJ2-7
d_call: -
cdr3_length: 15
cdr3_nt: TGTGCCAGCAGCTTAAATTTGGACAGAGGTGGCGAGCAGTACTTC
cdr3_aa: CASSLNLDRGGEQYF

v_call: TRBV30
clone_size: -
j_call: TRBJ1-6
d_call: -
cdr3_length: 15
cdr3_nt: TGTGCCTGGAGGGGGGCAGGCAAGAGTTCTTCACCCCTCCACTTT
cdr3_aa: CAWRGAGKSSSPLHF

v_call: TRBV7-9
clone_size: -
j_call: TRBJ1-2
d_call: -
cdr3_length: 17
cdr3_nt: TGTGCCAGCAGCCCTAGTGAGGGCCCTGGCAGAGACTATGGCTACACCTTC
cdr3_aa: CASSPSEGPGRDYGYTF

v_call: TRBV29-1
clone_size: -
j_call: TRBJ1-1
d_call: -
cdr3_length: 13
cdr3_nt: TGCAGCGTTTATCTGCTCCGGCACACTGAAGCTTTCTTT
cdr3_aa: CSVYLLRHTEAFF

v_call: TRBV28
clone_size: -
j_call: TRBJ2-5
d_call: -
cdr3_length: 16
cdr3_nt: TGTGCCAGCAGTTCCCTGCACGGGGGCGAAGAAGAGACCCAGTACTTC
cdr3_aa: CASSSLHGGEEETQYF

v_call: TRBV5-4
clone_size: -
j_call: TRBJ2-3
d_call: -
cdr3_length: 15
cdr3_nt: TGTGCCAGCAGCCCCGCCACTCGGGGCCAGGATACGCAGTATTTT
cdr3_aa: CASSPATRGQDTQYF

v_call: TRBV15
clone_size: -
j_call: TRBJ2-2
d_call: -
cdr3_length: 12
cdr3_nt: TGTGCCACCGATACAAACACCGGGGAGCTGTTTTTT
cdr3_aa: CATDTNTGELFF

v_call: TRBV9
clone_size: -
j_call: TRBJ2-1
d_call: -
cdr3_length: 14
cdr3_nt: TGTGCCAGCAGCGAACAGGGTGGGTTTACGGGGCAGTTCTTC
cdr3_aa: CASSEQGGFTGQFF

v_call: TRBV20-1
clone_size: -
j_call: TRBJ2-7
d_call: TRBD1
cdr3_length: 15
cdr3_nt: TGCAGTGCTAGAGATCCCCGCGGCAGGGGGCGCGAGCAGTACTTC
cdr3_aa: CSARDPRGRGREQYF

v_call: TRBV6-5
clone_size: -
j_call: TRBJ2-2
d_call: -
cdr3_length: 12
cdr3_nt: TGTGCCAGCAGTTCCGGAGGAGGGGAGCTGTTTTTT
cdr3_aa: CASSSGGGELFF

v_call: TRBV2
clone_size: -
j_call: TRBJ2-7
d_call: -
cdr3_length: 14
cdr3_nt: TGTGCCAGCACCCCGTCCAGCGGTTCCTACGAGCAGTACTTC
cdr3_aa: CASTPSSGSYEQYF

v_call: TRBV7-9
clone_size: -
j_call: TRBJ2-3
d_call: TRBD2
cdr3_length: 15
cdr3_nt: TGTGCCAGCAGCCCGAGCGGGGGGGATGCAGATACGCAGTATTTT
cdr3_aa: CASSPSGGDADTQYF

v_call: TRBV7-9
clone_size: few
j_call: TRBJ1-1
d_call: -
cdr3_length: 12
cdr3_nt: TGTGCCAGCAGCTTGGGACGTGAAGAAGCTTTCTTT
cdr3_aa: CASSLGREEAFF

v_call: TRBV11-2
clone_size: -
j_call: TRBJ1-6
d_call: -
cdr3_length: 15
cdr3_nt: TGTGCCAGCAGCCCCAAACCTCAGATGGGTTCACCCCTCCATTTT
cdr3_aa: CASSPKPQMGSPLHF

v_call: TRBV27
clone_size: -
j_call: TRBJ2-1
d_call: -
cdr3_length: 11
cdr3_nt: TGTGCCACCTCACCGGGGAATGAGCAGTTCTTC
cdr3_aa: CATSPGNEQFF

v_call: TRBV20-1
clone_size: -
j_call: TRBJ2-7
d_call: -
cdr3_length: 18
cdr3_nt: TGCAGTGCTAGAGAACTACTGGGGGTAGACGTCAGGGCCTACGAGCAGTACTTC
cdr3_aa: CSARELLGVDVRAYEQYF

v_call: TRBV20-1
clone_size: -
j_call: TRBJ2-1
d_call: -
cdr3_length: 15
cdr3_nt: TGCAGTGCTAGAGATCCACGGGGAACTTATGGTGAGCAGTTCTTC
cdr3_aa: CSARDPRGTYGEQFF

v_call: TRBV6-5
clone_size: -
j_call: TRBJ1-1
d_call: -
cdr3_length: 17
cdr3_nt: TGTGCCAGCAGTTACCGGAGGGTTCTGGGGATGAACACTGAAGCTTTCTTT
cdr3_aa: CASSYRRVLGMNTEAFF

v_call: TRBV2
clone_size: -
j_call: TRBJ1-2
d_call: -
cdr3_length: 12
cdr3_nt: TGTGCCAGCCCAGAAGGCGTGAGCGGCTACACCTTC
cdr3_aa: CASPEGVSGYTF

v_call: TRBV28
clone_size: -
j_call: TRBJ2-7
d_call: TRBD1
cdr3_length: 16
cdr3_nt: TGTGCCAGCAGTTTCGCTTCCGAGGGACAGGGGAACGAGCAGTACTTC
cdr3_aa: CASSFASEGQGNEQYF

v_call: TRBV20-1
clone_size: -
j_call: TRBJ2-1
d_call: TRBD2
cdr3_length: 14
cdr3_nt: TGCAGTGCTAGAGGCAGGACTAGCCTCCATGAGCAGTTCTTC
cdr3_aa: CSARGRTSLHEQFF

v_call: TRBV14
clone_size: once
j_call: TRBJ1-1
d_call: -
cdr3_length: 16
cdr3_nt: TGTGCCAGCAGCCACTTCCTGGACAGCCTGAACACTGAAGCTTTCTTT
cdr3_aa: CASSHFLDSLNTEAFF

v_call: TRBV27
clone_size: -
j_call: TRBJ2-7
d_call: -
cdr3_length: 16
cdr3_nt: TGTGCCAGCAGTTTGAGGTCGCAGGGAAGGGCCTACGAGCAGTACTTC
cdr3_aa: CASSLRSQGRAYEQYF

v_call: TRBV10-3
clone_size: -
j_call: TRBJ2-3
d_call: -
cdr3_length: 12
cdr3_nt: TGTGCCATCAGTGAGGACTTCACCTCGCAGTATTTT
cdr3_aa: CAISEDFTSQYF

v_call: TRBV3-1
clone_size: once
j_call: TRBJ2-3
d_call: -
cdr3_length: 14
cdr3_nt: TGTGCCAGCAGCCAAGAGGGTAGGCCAGATACGCAGTATTTT
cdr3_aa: CASSQEGRPDTQYF

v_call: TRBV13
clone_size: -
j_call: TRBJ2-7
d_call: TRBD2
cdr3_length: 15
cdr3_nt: TGTGCCAGCACCCCGGGGGCTAGCGGGGTATACGAGCAGTACTTC
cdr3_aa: CASTPGASGVYEQYF

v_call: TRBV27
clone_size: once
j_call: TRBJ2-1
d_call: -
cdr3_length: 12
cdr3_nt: TGTGCCAGTTCGACAGCCCTTAATGAGCAGTTCTTC
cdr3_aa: CASSTALNEQFF

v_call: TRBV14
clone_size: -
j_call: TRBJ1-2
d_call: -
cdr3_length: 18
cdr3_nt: TGTGCCAGCAGCCAAAGAAAGATTCTGGGACTCGGGGACCATGGCTACACCTTC
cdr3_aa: CASSQRKILGLGDHGYTF

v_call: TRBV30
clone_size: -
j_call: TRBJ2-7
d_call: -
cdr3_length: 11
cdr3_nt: TGTGCCTGGAGTGTAAGCCACGAGCAGTACTTC
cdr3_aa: CAWSVSHEQYF

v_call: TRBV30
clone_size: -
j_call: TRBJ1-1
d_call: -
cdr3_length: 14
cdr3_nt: TGTGCCTGGAGTCCACCGGGACAACCCGTTGAAGCTTTCTTT
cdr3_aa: CAWSPPGQPVEAFF

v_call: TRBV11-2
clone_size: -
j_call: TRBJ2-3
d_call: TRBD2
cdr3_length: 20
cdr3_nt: TGTGCCAGCAGCTTAGTCCCTTCCGCCGGGGGGGATCATCTTGGAGATACGCAGTATTTT
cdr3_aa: CASSLVPSAGGDHLGDTQYF

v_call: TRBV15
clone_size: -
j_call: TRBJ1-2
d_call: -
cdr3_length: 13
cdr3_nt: TGTGCCACCAGCAGAGCCAATGGGGGGGGCTACACCTTC
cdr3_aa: CATSRANGGGYTF

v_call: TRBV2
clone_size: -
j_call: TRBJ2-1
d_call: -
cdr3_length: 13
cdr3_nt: TGTGCCTCAGGAGGGGGGTCCTACAATGAGCAGTTCTTC
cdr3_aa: CASGGGSYNEQFF

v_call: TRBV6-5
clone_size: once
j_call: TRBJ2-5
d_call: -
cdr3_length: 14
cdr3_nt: TGTGCCAGCAGTCCCACAGGGAGGAAAGAGACCCAGTACTTC
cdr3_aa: CASSPTGRKETQYF

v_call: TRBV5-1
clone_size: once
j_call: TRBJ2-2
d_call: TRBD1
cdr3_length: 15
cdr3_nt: TGCGCCAGCAGCGCCGCAGGGGGAAGGACCGGGGAGCTGTTTTTT
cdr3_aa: CASSAAGGRTGELFF

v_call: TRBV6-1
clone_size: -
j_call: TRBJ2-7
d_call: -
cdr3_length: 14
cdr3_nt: TGTGCCAGCAGCTACCGGGACATCGGCTACGAGCAGTACTTC
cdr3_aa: CASSYRDIGYEQYF

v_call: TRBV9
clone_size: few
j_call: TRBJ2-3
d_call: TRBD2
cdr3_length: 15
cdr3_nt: TGTGCCAGCTCCCTAAGCGGGGGCAGCACAGATACGCAGTATTTT
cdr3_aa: CASSLSGGSTDTQYF

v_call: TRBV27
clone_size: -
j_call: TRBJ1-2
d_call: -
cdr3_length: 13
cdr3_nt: TGTGCCAGCAGTCCCACAATTAACTATGGCTACACCTTC
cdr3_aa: CASSPTINYGYTF

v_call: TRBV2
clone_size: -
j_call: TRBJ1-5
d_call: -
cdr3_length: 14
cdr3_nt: TGTGCCAGCAGGTCAGCAGGGCTAAGTCAGCCCCAGCATTTT
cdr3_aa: CASRSAGLSQPQHF

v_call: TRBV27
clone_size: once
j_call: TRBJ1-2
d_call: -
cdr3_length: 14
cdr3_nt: TGTGCCAGCAGCCCCGACAGGAACCCCTATGGCTACACCTTC
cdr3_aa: CASSPDRNPYGYTF

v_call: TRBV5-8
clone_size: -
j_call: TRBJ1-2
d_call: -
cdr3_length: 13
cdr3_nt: TGTGCCAGCAGCTTGTCCCAAAGAGATGGCTACACCTTC
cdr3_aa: CASSLSQRDGYTF

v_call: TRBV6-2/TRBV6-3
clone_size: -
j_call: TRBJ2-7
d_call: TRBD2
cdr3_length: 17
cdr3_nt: TGTGCCAGCAGTTACTCTCGGACTAGCGGGAGCCCCTACGAGCAGTACTTC
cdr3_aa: CASSYSRTSGSPYEQYF

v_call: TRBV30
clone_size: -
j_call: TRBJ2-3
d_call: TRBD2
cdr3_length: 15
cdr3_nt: TGTGCCTGGAGCTCCACGGGGGGGAGGGCAGATACGCAGTATTTT
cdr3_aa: CAWSSTGGRADTQYF

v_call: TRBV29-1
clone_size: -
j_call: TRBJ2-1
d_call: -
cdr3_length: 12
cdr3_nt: TGCAGCGTTGTAGTATCGGCTAATGAGCAGTTCTTC
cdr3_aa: CSVVVSANEQFF

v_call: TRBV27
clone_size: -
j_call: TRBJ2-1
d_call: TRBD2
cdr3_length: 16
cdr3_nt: TGTGCCAGCAGTTCCGCCGGGACTACGCGTATCAATGAGCAGTTCTTC
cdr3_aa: CASSSAGTTRINEQFF

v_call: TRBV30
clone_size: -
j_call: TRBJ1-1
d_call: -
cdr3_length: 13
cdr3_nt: TGTGCCTGGGGATGGGAGGACGCCACTGAAGCTTTCTTT
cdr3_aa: CAWGWEDATEAFF

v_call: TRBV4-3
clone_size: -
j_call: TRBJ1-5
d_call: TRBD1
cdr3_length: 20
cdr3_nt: TGCGCCAGCAGCCAAGAGGTTGAGGGACAGGGGGATAATAGCAATCAGCCCCAGCATTTT
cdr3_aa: CASSQEVEGQGDNSNQPQHF

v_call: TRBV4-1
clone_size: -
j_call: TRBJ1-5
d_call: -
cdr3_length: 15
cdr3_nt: TGCGCCAGCAGCCCACAGGAAAATAGCAATCAGCCCCAGCATTTT
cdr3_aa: CASSPQENSNQPQHF

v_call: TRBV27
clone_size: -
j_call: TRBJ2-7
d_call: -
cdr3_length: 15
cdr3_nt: TGTGCCAGCAGTTTGGACAGCCATCATGCAAACGAGCAGTACTTC
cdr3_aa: CASSLDSHHANEQYF

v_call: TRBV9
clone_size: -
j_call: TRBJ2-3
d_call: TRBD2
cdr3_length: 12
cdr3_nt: TGTGCCAGCGGGAGGGGAACAGATACGCAGTATTTT
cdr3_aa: CASGRGTDTQYF

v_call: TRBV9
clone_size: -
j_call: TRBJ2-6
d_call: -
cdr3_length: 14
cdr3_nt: TGTGCCAGCAGCGTAGGTGCCCGGGCCAACGTCCTGACTTTC
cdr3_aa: CASSVGARANVLTF

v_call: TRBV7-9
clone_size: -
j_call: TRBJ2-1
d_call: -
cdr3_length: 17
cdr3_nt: TGTGCCAGCAGCTTAGGGGCCAGGCTAATCACCTACAATGAGCAGTTCTTC
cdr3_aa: CASSLGARLITYNEQFF

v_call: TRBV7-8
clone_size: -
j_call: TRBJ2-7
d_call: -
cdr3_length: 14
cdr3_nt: TGTGCCAGCAGTTCGAGCCCAAGAGTTTACGAGCAGTACTTC
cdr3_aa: CASSSSPRVYEQYF